This paragraph covers one T cell receptor (beta chain) sequence. This entry is derived from a study of neoadjuvant anti-PD-1 for oral cavity cancer. Trimming at V came to 1 base and at J to 0 bases, leaving 5 bases not matched to a gene. The CDR3 runs 16 residues. In germline, CDR1 is SGHTA, CDR2 FQGNSA. Blood libraries mostly used approximately 480 ng genomic DNA, six replicates each. Produced via immunoSEQ multiplex PCR; TCRdb's table is partial and in-frame only. Among some 33,000 clones listed, 70% to 80% were seen once. Indicated time point: after neoadjuvant nivolumab, at surgical resection. The V call is TRBV7-2, the J call TRBJ2-7, with 8 bases that match TRBD2. This receptor was obtained from a person between 35 and 79 years old with oral cavity squamous cell carcinoma. The sample consisted of PBMCs, taken after nivolumab (anti-PD-1) treatment. CDR3 residues: CASSLGVAGNSYEQYF. CDR3 sequence (DNA): TGTGCCAGCAGCTTAGGGGTAGCGGGGAACTCCTACGAGCAGTACTTC.